Described below is a single T cell receptor beta chain sequence and its context. What it binds is unknown. This sample is part of a study of T-cell memory formation after mild COVID-19. Overall study results and limits: Memory from before infection featured some responding clones, which suggests cross-reactive memory joined. Unconfirmed was the SARS-CoV-2 specificity of second-wave clones that peaked on day 37.

Using constant-segment primers, 5'RACE produced TCR alpha and TCR beta cDNA libraries carrying sample barcodes and UMIs. TCRdb recomputed calls from the 5' RACE reads with MiXCR, one row per CDR3 protein. In the table there are about 240,000 distinct CDR3 sequences, 7.5% to 10% of which are singletons. Per germline, CDR1 SGHTA and CDR2 FQGNSA. V dropped 1 base and J dropped 8; count of bases not matched to a gene: 9. The CDR3 runs 17 residues. Material: PBMCs or a T cell subset sorted from them (not recorded which). The chain is built from TRBV7-2 and TRBJ2-1, with 12 bases lining up with TRBD1. The clonotype comes from a young man who had mild COVID-19 (a few samples of this study predate the infection). Cell type and time point are not known. This CDR3 reads CASSLGSRDRGLDEQFF. In nucleotides, the CDR3 is TGTGCCAGCAGCTTAGGGTCGCGGGACAGGGGGCTGGATGAGCAGTTCTTC.